The 29 T cell receptor beta chains below come from one sample, sequenced in a study of T cells in Graves' hyperthyroidism and ophthalmopathy. What was amplified from RNA transcripts were TCR beta CDR3 regions. An initial round of RT-PCR targeting the TCR CDR3 relied on the HTBI primer set. TCRdb analysed the multiplex PCR reads with MiXCR anew, one entry per CDR3 protein. The data contain more than 350,000 distinct CDR3 sequences, 15% of them singletons. The sequenced sample consisted of blood. Every receptor here comes from a woman in her thirties with Graves' hyperthyroidism.

A word on this clonotype: The junction and the germline gene differ at one end; a read error may be behind it. The V gene is TRBV5-1, the J gene TRBJ2-3, with D possibly TRBD2 on 5 matching bases. The CDR3 consists of 13 residues. Germline V gives CDR1 SGHRS, CDR2 YFSETQ. The CDR3 nucleotides read TGCGCCAGCAGCTTCGAGGGAACAGATACGCAGTGTTTT. It codes for CASSFEGTDTQCF.

The CDR3 sequence: CSARDVGAQYF. CDR3 in DNA: TGCAGTGCTAGAGATGTCGGAGCCCAGTACTTC. The chain has TRBV20-1 and TRBJ2-5; D is unclear. V was trimmed by 0 bases and J by 9 bases, leaving 8 bases between them. Germline V gene sequence: CDR1 DFQATT, CDR2 SNEGSKA (reference sequence). The CDR3 extends over 11 amino acids.

This clonotype was observed at least ten times. V and J are TRBV28 and TRBJ1-2; TRBD1 is a possible D gene (5 bases). Germline assignment: CDR1 MDHEN and CDR2 SYDVKM. V was pared by 6 bases and J by 8 bases, with 16 bases between. The CDR3 extends over 13 amino acids. CDR3 residues: CASSLPSQGGYTF. Here the CDR3 DNA reads TGTGCCAGCAGCCTCCCATCCCAGGGAGGCTACACCTTC.

This clonotype was detected only a few times. The gene calls are TRBV20-1 and TRBJ1-4; no firm D call. The V gene lost 5 bases and the J gene lost 2 bases, with 12 bases spanning the gap. Germline CDR1 is DFQATT and CDR2 is SNEGSKA (reference sequence). This CDR3 region has 14 residues. DNA for the CDR3: TGCAGTGCTCTAGACTGGGAGACTAATGAAAAACTGTTTTTT. Translation: CSALDWETNEKLFF.

This sequence joins TRBV7-2 and TRBJ1-6; D perhaps matches TRBD1 (6 bases). V was shortened by 5 bases and J by 6 bases, with 17 bases between the two germline ends. CDR1 is SGHTA, CDR2 FQGNSA, per germline. There are 16 residues in the CDR3. The CDR3 spells CASSTKVQGPNSPLHF. For the CDR3, the DNA is TGTGCCAGCAGCACCAAAGTACAGGGTCCTAATTCACCCCTCCACTTT.

This clonotype was seen a few times. This sequence joins TRBV6-1 and TRBJ2-3, with TRBD2 matching 7 bases. Germline V CDR1 and CDR2: MNHNS, SASEGT. The junction had 4 bases not matched to a gene; V was cut back by 2 bases and J by 2 bases. The CDR3 totals 15 residues. CDR3 loop: CASSELAELTDTQYF. The CDR3 nucleotides read TGTGCCAGCAGTGAACTAGCGGAACTCACAGATACGCAGTATTTT.

This clonotype was seen a few times. The genes are TRBV10-3 and TRBJ1-1; maybe TRBD1 (5 bases). Germline CDR1 reads ENHRY; CDR2 reads SYGVKD. There are 15 residues in the CDR3. Deletions cut 3 bases from V and 3 bases from J, with 14 bases between. CDR3 sequence reads: CAISESGGSYTEAFF. CDR3 DNA: TGTGCCATCAGTGAAAGTGGGGGGTCGTACACTGAAGCTTTCTTT.

The chain is built from TRBV5-6 and TRBJ2-2, with 7 bases lining up with TRBD1. J gave up 6 bases and V 4 bases, and 12 bases lay outside the gene matches. CDR3 length: 16 residues. CDR1 is SGHDT and CDR2 is YYEEEE in the germline V gene. This chain's CDR3 is CASSPDRALRAGELFF. Written as DNA, the CDR3 is TGTGCCAGCAGCCCCGACAGGGCGTTAAGAGCCGGGGAGCTGTTTTTT.

A note on this clonotype: Possible read error: a much larger clone is one base away. This chain uses TRBV6-1 with TRBJ2-1, with a tentative D call TRBD2 (5 bases). Germline V lookup: CDR1 MNHNS, CDR2 SASEGT. CDR3 size: 16 residues. The germline V and J ends were trimmed by 8 bases and 6 bases, with 23 bases remaining between them. CDR3 amino acids: CASADWRSKPGNEQFF. The CDR3 DNA sequence: TGTGCCAGCGCCGATTGGAGGAGCAAGCCGGGCAATGAGCAGTTCTTC.

This clonotype was seen a few times. The chain employs TRBV20-1 and TRBJ2-1; maybe TRBD2 (5 bases). The germline CDR1 and CDR2 sequences are DFQATT and SNEGSKA (reference sequence). Trimming cost V 6 bases and J 2 bases, with 17 bases left between them. This CDR3 is 15 amino acids long. The CDR3 coding sequence is TGCAGTGCCCCACCCCCGGGATCGGCCTACAATGAGCAGTTCTTC. Amino acid sequence: CSAPPPGSAYNEQFF.

This clonotype was found a few times. This rearrangement joins TRBV19 to TRBJ2-7, with D possibly being TRBD2 (7 bases). Germline CDR1 LNHDA, CDR2 SQIVND (reference sequence). The CDR3 is 16 residues long. Trimming left V 3 bases short and J 1 base short, with 16 bases between. CDR3 protein: CASSIDGGGRSYEQYF. The CDR3 DNA reads as TGTGCCAGTAGTATTGATGGGGGCGGGAGATCCTACGAGCAGTACTTC.

This clonotype was seen many times. V usage is TRBV28 and J usage is TRBJ2-1, with D perhaps TRBD1 (7 bases). This CDR3 is 15 amino acids long. V shed 5 bases and J shed 6 bases, with 17 bases lying between them. From germline, CDR1 is MDHEN and CDR2 SYDVKM. This CDR3 is CASSPSRGTPNEQFF. The CDR3, as DNA: TGTGCCAGCAGTCCCAGCAGGGGGACTCCCAATGAGCAGTTCTTC.

This clonotype was detected only a few times. The V call is TRBV4-2, the J call TRBJ1-5; D gene uncertain. Germline V gene lookup returns CDR1 LGHNA and CDR2 YNFKEQ. This CDR3 is 18 amino acids long. V shed 0 bases and J shed 0 bases, with 15 bases lying between them. The CDR3 sequence: CASSQDLATPDSNQPQHF. CDR3 DNA: TGTGCCAGCAGCCAAGATCTAGCGACGCCAGATAGCAATCAGCCCCAGCATTTT.

This clonotype was observed many times. The V call is TRBV20-1, the J call TRBJ2-3; 7 nucleotides align to TRBD2. The CDR3 consists of 17 residues. The V segment lost 3 bases and the J segment 0 bases; nucleotides outside the gene matches: 12. The germline V gene has CDR1 DFQATT and CDR2 SNEGSKA (reference sequence). The CDR3 here is CSARGLAAKTSTDTQYF. The CDR3 DNA reads TGCAGTGCTAGGGGCCTAGCGGCTAAAACTAGCACAGATACGCAGTATTTT.

In this sample, this clonotype turned up a few times. The chain recombines TRBV19 with TRBJ2-1; possibly TRBD1 for D (6 bases). The ends were cut back, 4 bases at V and 8 bases at J, with 18 bases in the middle. Per the germline V gene, CDR1 is LNHDA and CDR2 is SQIVND (reference sequence). This CDR3 region has 15 residues. CDR3 sequence (DNA): TGTGCCAGTAGTACCCTGAGACAGGAGGTGGATGAGCAGTTCTTC. Translating it yields CASSTLRQEVDEQFF.

This clonotype was seen repeatedly, ten times or more. V is TRBV5-5 and J is TRBJ1-5, with D perhaps TRBD1 (5 bases). Germline V gene data show CDR1 as SGHKS and CDR2 as YYEKEE (reference sequence). The CDR3 contains 15 residues. Trimming pared 1 base from V and 6 bases from J, leaving 14 bases between. CDR3 region: CASSLQLAGLQPQHF. In DNA form, the CDR3 reads TGTGCCAGCAGCTTGCAGCTGGCAGGGCTTCAGCCCCAGCATTTT.

This clonotype was detected only a few times. V usage is TRBV27 and J usage is TRBJ1-5, with no clear D. From germline, CDR1 is MNHEY and CDR2 SMNVEV (reference sequence). Trimming took 8 bases from V and 0 from J, leaving 14 bases between them. The CDR3 runs 15 residues. The CDR3 loop reads CASHPGTDSNQPQHF. The CDR3, as DNA: TGTGCCAGCCACCCGGGCACTGATAGCAATCAGCCCCAGCATTTT.

This clonotype was picked up many times. The V and J genes are TRBV6-1 and TRBJ1-1, with D possibly matching TRBD1 (5 bases). This CDR3 comprises 14 residues. The V and J ends lost 6 bases and 1 base respectively, with 12 bases between them. In germline, CDR1 is MNHNS, CDR2 SASEGT. CDR3 nucleotide sequence: TGTGCCAGCAGCGCCATTACAGGGAACACTGAAGCTTTCTTT. It translates to CASSAITGNTEAFF.

This clonotype has just a few counts. The chain links TRBV30 to TRBJ2-4, with 10 positions matching TRBD2. The CDR3 loop spans 20 amino acids. Germline V gene lookup returns CDR1 GTSNPN and CDR2 SVGIG (reference sequence). Trimming cost V 2 bases and J 0 bases; bases outside gene matches: 16. The CDR3 nucleotides read TGTGCCTGGAGTCCTTCGGGGGTAGCGGGAGGACTTTTAGCCAAAAACATTCAGTACTTC. As protein: CAWSPSGVAGGLLAKNIQYF.

This chain links TRBV30 with TRBJ2-7; D might be TRBD1 or TRBD2, each matching 5 bases. V shed 2 bases and J shed 7 bases, with 15 bases lying between them. Per germline, CDR1 GTSNPN and CDR2 SVGIG (reference sequence). This CDR3 contains 13 residues. The CDR3, as DNA: TGTGCCTGGAGTCTGGGGACGCGGAATGAGCAGTACTTC. Translated, it gives CAWSLGTRNEQYF.

The chain uses TRBV28 and TRBJ1-4; D is ambiguous. This CDR3 contains 12 residues. Per germline, CDR1 MDHEN and CDR2 SYDVKM. V was trimmed by 10 bases and J by 5 bases, leaving 11 bases between them. CDR3 sequence reads: CATWAQNEKLFF. CDR3 bases: TGTGCCACCTGGGCCCAAAATGAAAAACTGTTTTTT.

This clonotype was counted a few times. The genes are TRBV30 and TRBJ2-5; 10 nucleotides line up with TRBD1. CDR3 length equals 14 residues. Germline CDR1 is GTSNPN and CDR2 is SVGIG (reference sequence). V lost 3 bases and J lost 6; bases outside the gene matches: 7. CDR3 DNA: TGTGCCTGGAGCGAGGGACAGGGGATGAAGACCCAGTACTTC. This encodes CAWSEGQGMKTQYF.

A remark on this clonotype: This may stem from a read error, because a much larger clone lies one nucleotide away. The V call is TRBV3-1, the J call TRBJ2-7; the D gene is possibly TRBD1 (5 bases). Germline CDR1 and CDR2: LGHDT and YNNKEL (reference sequence). The CDR3 contains 15 residues. The CDR3 spells CASTQGVPSSYEQYF. CDR3 coding DNA: TGTGCCAGCACCCAAGGGGTTCCAAGCTCCTACGAGCAGTACTTC.

In its sample, this clonotype was seen many times. The chain uses TRBV30 and TRBJ2-2; the match to TRBD1 covers 10 bases. V was pared by 0 bases and J by 1 base, with 8 bases of the junction left unmatched. The CDR3 extends over 18 amino acids. CDR1 and CDR2 (germline): GTSNPN, SVGIG (reference sequence). For the CDR3, the DNA is TGTGCCTGGAGTGTAGGCAGACAGGGGGCGCGGAACACCGGGGAGCTGTTTTTT. Protein sequence: CAWSVGRQGARNTGELFF.

This clonotype was counted at least ten times. This chain links TRBV27 with TRBJ2-5, with D possibly matching TRBD1 (5 bases). The ends were cut back, 4 bases at V and 2 bases at J, with 17 bases in the middle. CDR3 length: 16 residues. Germline CDR1 MNHEY, CDR2 SMNVEV (reference sequence). The chain's CDR3 is CASSYLAGSGQETQYF. CDR3 sequence (DNA): TGTGCCAGCAGTTACCTTGCAGGGTCAGGGCAAGAGACCCAGTACTTC.

The table lists this clonotype with many counts. This chain links TRBV20-1 with TRBJ2-5, with 11 bases aligning to TRBD2. The V gene end was trimmed by 5 bases and the J gene end by 2 bases; junction bases not matched to a gene: 4. The CDR3 runs to 14 residues. Germline V gives CDR1 DFQATT, CDR2 SNEGSKA (reference sequence). This CDR3 is CSAHLAGGQETQYF. Written as DNA, the CDR3 is TGCAGTGCTCATCTAGCGGGAGGACAAGAGACCCAGTACTTC.

This clonotype was observed a handful of times. The rearrangement joins TRBV24-1 to TRBJ2-1; 7 bases match TRBD2. Germline V lookup: CDR1 KGHDR, CDR2 SFDVKD. The CDR3 covers 13 residues. Trimming took 3 bases from V and 6 from J; bases not matched to a gene: 1. The CDR3 sequence is CATSDGGVNEQFF. CDR3 sequence (DNA): TGTGCCACCAGTGATGGGGGGGTCAATGAGCAGTTCTTC.

This clonotype occurred a few times. This chain joins TRBV28 and TRBJ2-2, with TRBD2 matching 11 bases. Germline loops: CDR1 MDHEN, CDR2 SYDVKM. V trimming: 4 bases; J trimming: 4 bases; junction bases outside the gene matches: 8. This CDR3 spans 17 amino acids. The CDR3 loop is CASSSRSSGRPTGELFF. In nucleotides, the CDR3 is TGTGCCAGCAGTTCCCGATCTAGCGGGAGGCCCACCGGGGAGCTGTTTTTT. The complete variable domain, with remaining parts taken from reference TRBV28 and TRBJ2-2, reads DVKVTQSSRYLVKRTGEKVFLECVQDMDHENMFWYRQDPGLGLRLIYFSYDVKMKEKGDIPEGYSVSREKKERFSLILESASTNQTSMYLCASSSRSSGRPTGELFFGEGSRLTVL.

The CDR3 nucleotides read TGCAGTGGAAAGACTAGCGGGAGTCAAGAGACCCAGTACTTC. Encoded protein: CSGKTSGSQETQYF. The gene calls are TRBV20-1 and TRBJ2-5, with 12 bases identical to TRBD2. Germline loops: CDR1 DFQATT, CDR2 SNEGSKA (reference sequence). V shed 7 bases, J shed 2 bases, and the junction held 5 bases outside the gene matches. The CDR3 consists of 14 residues.